This T cell receptor beta chain originates from a study of T cell changes during pregnancy in multiple sclerosis (dated by TCRdb to between 2018 and 2020). General notes on the study: The study examined how the T cell repertoire changed over the course of pregnancy in women with multiple sclerosis.

Remarks on this clone: Its recognized antigen is unknown. The input lacks base qualities; no much larger clone sits a single base away.

The germline V gene gives CDR1 as MNHNS and CDR2 as SASEGT. There are 15 amino acids in the CDR3, from cysteine to phenylalanine inclusive. Of all the DNA, just the CDR3 is kept, 45 bases in frame from base 1. Clipping removes 8 bases from V and 5 bases from J, with 15 as the unmatched junction base count. Library method: the immunoSEQ multiplex PCR assay. TCRdb's version of the immuneACCESS table is confined to in-frame rearrangements and falls short of the full clone set. An unresolved V gene accounts for under half of the shortfall where checked; the remainder is of unknown origin. Counted in this sample were 75,000 to 95,000 clones; 93% of them appeared once. The top ten clones comprise 2.5% to 3% of the sample.

The specimen comprised peripheral blood, sampled in the second trimester of pregnancy. This receptor was taken from a female donor with multiple sclerosis, enrolled in a pregnancy study. The chain is made from TRBV6-1 and TRBJ2-7, and 7 junction bases match TRBD2. The sequenced DNA is TGTGCCAGCGTCGAAACGGGGGGACGTTCGGACGAGCAGTACTTC. It is translated as CASVETGGRSDEQYF.